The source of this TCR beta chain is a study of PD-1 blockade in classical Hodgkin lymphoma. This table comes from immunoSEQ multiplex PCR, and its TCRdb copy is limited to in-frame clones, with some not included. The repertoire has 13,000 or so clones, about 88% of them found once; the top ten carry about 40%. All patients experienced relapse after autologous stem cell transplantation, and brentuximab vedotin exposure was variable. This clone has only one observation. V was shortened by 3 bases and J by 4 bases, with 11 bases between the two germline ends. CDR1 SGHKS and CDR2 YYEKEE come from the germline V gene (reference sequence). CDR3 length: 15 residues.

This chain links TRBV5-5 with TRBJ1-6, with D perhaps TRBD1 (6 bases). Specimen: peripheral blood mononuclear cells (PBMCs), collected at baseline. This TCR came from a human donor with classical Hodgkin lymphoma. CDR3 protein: CASSWDTGYNSPLHF. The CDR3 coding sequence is TGTGCCAGCAGCTGGGACACGGGGTATAATTCACCCCTCCACTTT.